The clone carrying this TCR beta chain has more than one count but fewer than ten. This entry comes from a study of low-dose radiotherapy and immunotherapy resistance in tumors. About the study: For Cohort 1, fractions of 0.5 Gy were given every 2 weeks, reaching 6.5 Gy overall.

Nivolumab, ipilimumab, aspirin, low-dose cyclophosphamide and low-dose radiotherapy were given to donors. All eligible patients presented with advanced solid tumors that contained no tumor-infiltrating lymphocytes. Germline V gene lookup returns CDR1 MDHEN and CDR2 SYDVKM. Trimming removed 6 bases at V and 4 bases at J, with 13 bases between. The CDR3 is 14 amino acids. TRAV- and TRBV-specific primers primed first-strand cDNA, covering alpha and beta chains. Amplification of TCRs used a constant-region primer and V-primer adapter for around 20 PCR cycles. TCRdb recomputed calls from the reads with MiXCR, one row per CDR3 protein. The sample lists about 12,000 distinct CDR3 sequences, 76% occurring once.

The origin of this receptor is a human donor with advanced metastatic prostate, ovarian, gallbladder or colorectal cancer (not recorded which). This table probably holds off-target reads from a library built for another chain. The chain carries TRBV28 and TRBJ2-1; maybe TRBD2 (5 bases). The CDR3 DNA reads as TGTGCCAGCAGCGGGAATTCCCTTTACAATGAGCAGTTCTTC. Translating gives CASSGNSLYNEQFF.